This T cell receptor beta chain stems from a study of blood T cell repertoires in COVID-19. Germline V lookup: CDR1 SQVTM, CDR2 ANQGSEA. The CDR3 length is 13 residues. The V gene lost 7 bases and the J gene lost 6 bases, with 13 bases spanning the gap. Original methodology: Amplification of reference gene primers provided the estimated nucleated cell counts. TCRdb keeps only in-frame clones here, not all; method: immunoSEQ multiplex PCR. Clonal size and the V and J genes are those of that table, whereas D and trimming came from the DNA. The data contain 250,000 to 350,000 clones, roughly 80% of them singletons.

Input material: peripheral blood. The chain combines TRBV29-1 with TRBJ1-6; D call uncertain. This TCR came from a person between 70 and 80 years old with COVID-19, enrolled during active disease. The DNA for the CDR3 is TGCAGCGCCCGAGGCGGTCCTAATTCACCCCTCCACTTT. It codes for CSARGGPNSPLHF.